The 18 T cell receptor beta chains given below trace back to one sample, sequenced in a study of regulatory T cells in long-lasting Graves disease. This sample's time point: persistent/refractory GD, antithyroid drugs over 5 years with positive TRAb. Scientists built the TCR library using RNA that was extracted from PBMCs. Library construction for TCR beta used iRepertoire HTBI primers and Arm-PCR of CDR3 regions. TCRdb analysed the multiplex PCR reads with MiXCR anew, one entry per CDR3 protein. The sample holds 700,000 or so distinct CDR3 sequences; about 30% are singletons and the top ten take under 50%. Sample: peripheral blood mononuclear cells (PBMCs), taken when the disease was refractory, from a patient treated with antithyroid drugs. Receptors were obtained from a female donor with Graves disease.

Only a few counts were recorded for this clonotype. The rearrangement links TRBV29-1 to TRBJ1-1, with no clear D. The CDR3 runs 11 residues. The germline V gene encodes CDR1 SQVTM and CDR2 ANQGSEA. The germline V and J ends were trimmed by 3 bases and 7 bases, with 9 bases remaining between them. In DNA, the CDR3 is TGCAGCGTTGAGGAGGAGGGTGAAGCTTTCTTT. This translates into CSVEEEGEAFF.

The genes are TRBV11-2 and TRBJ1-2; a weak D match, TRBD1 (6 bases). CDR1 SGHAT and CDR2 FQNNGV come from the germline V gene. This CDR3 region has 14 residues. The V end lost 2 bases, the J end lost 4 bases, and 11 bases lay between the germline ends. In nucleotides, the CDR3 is TGTGCCAGCAGCTTACAGGGGACGGCCTATGGCTACACCTTC. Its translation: CASSLQGTAYGYTF.

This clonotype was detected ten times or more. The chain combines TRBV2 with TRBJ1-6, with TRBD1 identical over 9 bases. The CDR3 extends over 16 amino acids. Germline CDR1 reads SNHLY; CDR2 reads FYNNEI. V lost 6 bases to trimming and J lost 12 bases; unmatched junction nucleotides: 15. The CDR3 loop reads CASSAGPGQGIVPLHF. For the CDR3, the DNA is TGTGCCAGCAGCGCCGGACCGGGACAGGGAATAGTACCCCTCCACTTT.

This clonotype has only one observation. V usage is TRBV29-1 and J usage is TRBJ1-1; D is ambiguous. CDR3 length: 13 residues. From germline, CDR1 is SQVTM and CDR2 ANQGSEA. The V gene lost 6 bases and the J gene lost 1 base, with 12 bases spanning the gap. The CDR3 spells CSVEGTRNTEAFF. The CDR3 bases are TGCAGCGTCGAGGGAACCCGGAACACTGAAGCTTTCTTT.

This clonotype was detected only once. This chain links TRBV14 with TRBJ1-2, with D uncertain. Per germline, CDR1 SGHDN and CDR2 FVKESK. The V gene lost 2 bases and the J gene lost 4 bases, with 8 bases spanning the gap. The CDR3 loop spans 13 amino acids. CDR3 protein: CASSQSPFYGYTF. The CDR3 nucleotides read TGTGCCAGCAGCCAAAGTCCCTTCTATGGCTACACCTTC. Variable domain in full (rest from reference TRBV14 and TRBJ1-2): EAGVTQFPSHSVIEKGQTVTLRCDPISGHDNLYWYRRVMGKEIKFLLHFVKESKQDESGMPNNRFLAERTGGTYSTLKVQPAELEDSGVYFCASSQSPFYGYTFGSGTRLTVV.

CDR3 protein: CATSRYPGTSGSEQYF. Here the CDR3 DNA reads TGTGCCACCAGCAGATACCCCGGGACTAGCGGGAGTGAGCAGTACTTC. V usage is TRBV15 and J usage is TRBJ2-7; 14 bases map to TRBD2. There are 16 residues in the CDR3. The V segment lost 2 bases and the J segment 7 bases; nucleotides outside the gene matches: 7. The germline gives CDR1 LNHNV, CDR2 YYDKDF (reference sequence). The variable domain in full, with the rest retrieved from reference TRBV15 and TRBJ2-7, is DAMVIQNPRYQVTQFGKPVTLSCSQTLNHNVMYWYQQKSSQAPKLLFHYYDKDFNNEADTPDNFQSRRPNTSFCFLDIRSPGLGDTAMYLCATSRYPGTSGSEQYFGPGTRLTVT.

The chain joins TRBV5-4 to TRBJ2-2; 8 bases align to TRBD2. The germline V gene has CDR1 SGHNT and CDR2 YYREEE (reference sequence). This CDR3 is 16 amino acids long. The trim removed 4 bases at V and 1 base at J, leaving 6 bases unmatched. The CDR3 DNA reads TGTGCCAGCAGCCCTTTAGCGGGACTGAACACCGGGGAGCTGTTTTTT. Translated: CASSPLAGLNTGELFF. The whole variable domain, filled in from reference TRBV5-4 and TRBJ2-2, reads ETGVTQSPTHLIKTRGQQVTLRCSSQSGHNTVSWYQQALGQGPQFIFQYYREEENGRGNFPPRFSGLQFPNYSSELNVNALELDDSALYLCASSPLAGLNTGELFFGEGSRLTVL.

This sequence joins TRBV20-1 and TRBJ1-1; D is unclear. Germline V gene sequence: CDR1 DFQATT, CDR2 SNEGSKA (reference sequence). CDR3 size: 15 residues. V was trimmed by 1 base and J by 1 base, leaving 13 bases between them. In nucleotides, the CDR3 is TGCAGTGCTAGAGGAGGACGCCTAGGGAACACTGAAGCTTTCTTT. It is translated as CSARGGRLGNTEAFF.

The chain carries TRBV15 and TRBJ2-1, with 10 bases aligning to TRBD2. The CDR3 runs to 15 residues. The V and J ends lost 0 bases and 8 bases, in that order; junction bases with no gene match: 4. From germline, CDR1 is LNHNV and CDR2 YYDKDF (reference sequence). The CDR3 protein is CATSRDQAGGDEQFF. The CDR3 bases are TGTGCCACCAGCAGAGATCAAGCGGGAGGGGATGAGCAGTTCTTC.

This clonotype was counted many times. CDR3 bases: TGCAGCGTTGGGCTGGCCCTGGGCACTGAAGCTTTCTTT. As protein: CSVGLALGTEAFF. V is TRBV29-1 and J is TRBJ1-1; D gene ambiguous. The V gene lost 4 bases and the J gene lost 4 bases, with 13 bases spanning the gap. The length of the CDR3 is 13 residues. The germline CDR1 and CDR2 sequences are SQVTM and ANQGSEA.

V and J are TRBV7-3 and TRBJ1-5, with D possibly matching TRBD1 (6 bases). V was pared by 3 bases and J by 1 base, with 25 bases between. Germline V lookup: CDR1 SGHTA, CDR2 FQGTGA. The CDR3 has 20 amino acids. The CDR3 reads CASSFNPDPTDGGSNQPQHF. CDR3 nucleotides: TGTGCCAGCAGCTTTAATCCAGATCCAACGGACGGGGGCAGCAATCAGCCCCAGCATTTT.

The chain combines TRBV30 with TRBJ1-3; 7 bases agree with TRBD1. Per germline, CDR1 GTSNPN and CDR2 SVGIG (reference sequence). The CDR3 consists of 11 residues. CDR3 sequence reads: CALEKGATIYF. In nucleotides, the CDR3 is TGTGCTTTGGAGAAGGGGGCCACCATATATTTT.

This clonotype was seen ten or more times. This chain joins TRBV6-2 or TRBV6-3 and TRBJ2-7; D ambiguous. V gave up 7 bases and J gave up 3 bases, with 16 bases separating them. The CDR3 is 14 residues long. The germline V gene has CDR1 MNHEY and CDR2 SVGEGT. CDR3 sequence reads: CASTPGSGLYEQYF. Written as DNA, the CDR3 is TGTGCCAGCACCCCCGGATCAGGTCTCTACGAGCAGTACTTC.

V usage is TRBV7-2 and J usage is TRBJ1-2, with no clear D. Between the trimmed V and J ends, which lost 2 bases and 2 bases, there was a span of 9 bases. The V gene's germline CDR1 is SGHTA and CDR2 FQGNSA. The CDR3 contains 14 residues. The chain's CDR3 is CASSLFAQNYGYTF. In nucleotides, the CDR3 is TGTGCCAGCAGCTTATTCGCGCAGAACTATGGCTACACCTTC.

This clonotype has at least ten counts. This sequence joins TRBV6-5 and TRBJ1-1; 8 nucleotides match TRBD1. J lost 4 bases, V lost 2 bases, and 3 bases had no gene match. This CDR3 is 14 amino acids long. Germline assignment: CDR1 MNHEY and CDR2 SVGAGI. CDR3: CASSYDRGGTEAFF. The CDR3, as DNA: TGTGCCAGCAGTTACGACAGGGGCGGCACTGAAGCTTTCTTT.

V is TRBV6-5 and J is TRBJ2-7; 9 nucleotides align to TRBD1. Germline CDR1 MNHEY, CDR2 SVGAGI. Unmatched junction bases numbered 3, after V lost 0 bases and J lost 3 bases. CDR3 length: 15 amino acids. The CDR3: CASSYSATGGYEQYF. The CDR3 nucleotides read TGTGCCAGCAGTTACTCAGCGACAGGGGGCTACGAGCAGTACTTC.

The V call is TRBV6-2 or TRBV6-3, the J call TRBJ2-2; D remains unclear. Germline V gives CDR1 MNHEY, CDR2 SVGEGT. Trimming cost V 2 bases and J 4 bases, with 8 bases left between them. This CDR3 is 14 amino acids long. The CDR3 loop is CASSYGPVTGELFF. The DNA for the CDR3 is TGTGCCAGCAGTTACGGACCTGTCACCGGGGAGCTGTTTTTT.

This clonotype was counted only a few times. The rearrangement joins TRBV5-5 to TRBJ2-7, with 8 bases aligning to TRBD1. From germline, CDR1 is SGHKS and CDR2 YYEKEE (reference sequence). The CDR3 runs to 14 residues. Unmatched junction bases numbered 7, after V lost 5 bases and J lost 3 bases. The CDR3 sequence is CASRLQTGDYEQYF. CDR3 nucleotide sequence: TGTGCCAGCAGGTTGCAGACAGGGGACTACGAGCAGTACTTC.